The present T cell receptor beta chain was sequenced within a study of T cell responses to AZD1222 COVID-19 vaccine. Study summary: Second-dose timings of about 4 or about 12 weeks were pooled.

Findings and limits, study-wide: Donors skewed white British and female; clonal diversity was possibly underestimated. Repertoire collection took place solely once the T cell response had peaked. The CD4 TCRs associated with vaccination extended across spike and predominated at 160-218 and 743-854.

To note about this clone: As yet, its antigen is unknown.

The germline V and J ends were trimmed by 1 base and 11 bases, with 20 bases remaining between them. Germline CDR1 reads LNHDA; CDR2 reads SQIVND (reference sequence). The CDR3 length is 15 residues. The table came from immunoSEQ multiplex PCR; TCRdb's copy has only in-frame clones and leaves some out. The sample shows 80,000 or so clones, 90% of them seen only once. The J gene is TRBJ1-1, the V gene TRBV19; D is undetermined. Sequenced material: peripheral blood, taken on day 0 of AZD1222 vaccination. The sequence derives from an adult in good health. The CDR3 DNA reads TGTGCCAGTAGTATAGTATCGCAGGTACATTCACGGGCTTTCTTT. Its protein is CASSIVSQVHSRAFF.